This passage covers 15 T cell receptor beta chains from one sample sequenced in a study of cytomegalovirus exposure and HLA in healthy donors. It was with 60 Vbeta and 13 Jbeta primers that the PCR ran. The assay was immunoSEQ multiplex PCR, and TCRdb's table has in-frame clones only and misses some. The sample includes roughly 97,000 clones, about a tenth of them seen just once. The sequencing sample was made of PBMCs. The source of these receptors is a middle-aged man in good health and CMV-seropositive.

This chain joins TRBV7-8 and TRBJ2-7, with D possibly TRBD1 on 6 matching bases. The germline CDR1 and CDR2 sequences are SGHVS and FQNEAQ. This CDR3 is 15 amino acids long. Trimming left V 0 bases short and J 3 bases short, with 12 bases between. The CDR3 region is CASSLAGDIDYEQYF. CDR3 nucleotide sequence: TGTGCCAGCAGCTTAGCCGGGGACATAGACTACGAGCAGTACTTC.

The gene calls are TRBV9 and TRBJ1-6, with 9 bases fitting TRBD1. V lost 4 bases to trimming and J lost 10 bases; unmatched junction nucleotides: 6. This CDR3 contains 14 residues. Per germline, CDR1 SGDLS and CDR2 YYNGEE. DNA for the CDR3: TGTGCCAGCAGCCTGGACAGGGGAAGATCACCCCTCCACTTT. It translates to CASSLDRGRSPLHF.

This clone was seen a handful of times. This chain links TRBV28 with TRBJ1-1; maybe TRBD1 (5 bases). Between the trimmed V and J ends, which lost 1 base and 4 bases, there was a span of 16 bases. Germline V gene sequence: CDR1 MDHEN, CDR2 SYDVKM. This CDR3 contains 16 residues. CDR3 in amino acids: CASSLSTAGKITEAFF. DNA for the CDR3: TGTGCCAGCAGTTTATCAACGGCAGGGAAAATCACTGAAGCTTTCTTT.

This clone has a handful of counts. The gene calls are TRBV29-1 and TRBJ2-7, with TRBD1 matching over 11 bases. J was trimmed by 6 bases and V by 6 bases; bases with no gene match: 4. The CDR3 has 12 residues. Germline V gene lookup returns CDR1 SQVTM and CDR2 ANQGSEA. CDR3 amino acids: CSVPGTGGEQYF. The CDR3, as DNA: TGCAGCGTGCCCGGGACAGGGGGCGAGCAGTACTTC.

The rearrangement links TRBV6-5 to TRBJ2-7, with TRBD2 identical over 11 bases. V was clipped by 6 bases and J by 3 bases; unmatched bases: 7. Germline V gene sequence: CDR1 MNHEY, CDR2 SVGAGI. The CDR3 consists of 15 residues. The DNA for the CDR3 is TGTGCCAGCAGGCAAGCCGGGACTAGCGGCTACGAGCAGTACTTC. Residues: CASRQAGTSGYEQYF.

The chain combines TRBV6-1 with TRBJ1-4, with a possible D match to TRBD1 (5 bases). The V and J ends lost 3 bases and 3 bases respectively, with 11 bases between them. Germline CDR1 is MNHNS and CDR2 is SASEGT. The CDR3 covers 15 residues. In DNA form, the CDR3 reads TGTGCCAGCAGTGATCCAGGGCAGTCTAATGAAAAACTGTTTTTT. Translating it yields CASSDPGQSNEKLFF.

This clone was found many times. The rearrangement links TRBV7-3 to TRBJ1-4, with TRBD1 matching over 8 bases. The CDR3 is 13 amino acids. V lost 4 bases and J lost 8; bases outside the gene matches: 3. Looked up from germline, CDR1 is SGHTA and CDR2 is FQGTGA. The CDR3 bases are TGTGCCAGCAGCTCACAGGGGGGGGAAAAACTGTTTTTT. It specifies CASSSQGGEKLFF. The full variable domain, completed using reference TRBV7-3 and TRBJ1-4, is GAGVSQTPSNKVTEKGKYVELRCDPISGHTALYWYRQSLGQGPEFLIYFQGTGAADDSGLPNDRFFAVRPEGSVSTLKIQRTERGDSAVYLCASSSQGGEKLFFGSGTQLSVL.

This clone has just a few counts. The chain recombines TRBV13 with TRBJ1-6, with 10 bases lining up with TRBD1. The germline CDR1 and CDR2 sequences are PRHDT and FYEKMQ (reference sequence). The CDR3 covers 17 residues. The V and J ends lost 6 bases and 6 bases, in that order; junction bases with no gene match: 11. CDR3 amino acids: CASSTRDRGRGNSPLHF. The CDR3 DNA follows: TGTGCCAGCAGTACCAGGGACAGGGGACGCGGTAATTCACCCCTCCACTTT. Supplemented by reference TRBV13 and TRBJ1-6, the full variable domain reads AAGVIQSPRHLIKEKRETATLKCYPIPRHDTVYWYQQGPGQDPQFLISFYEKMQSDKGSIPDRFSAQQFSDYHSELNMSSLELGDSALYFCASSTRDRGRGNSPLHFGNGTRLTVT.

The chain combines TRBV4-1 with TRBJ2-3; 10 bases line up with TRBD2. Germline V CDR1 and CDR2: MGHRA, YSYEKL. There are 18 residues in the CDR3. V lost 0 bases to trimming and J lost 0 bases; unmatched junction nucleotides: 6. As DNA, the CDR3 is TGCGCCAGCAGCCAAGATAGTCTAGCGGGAGTTAGCACAGATACGCAGTATTTT. It specifies CASSQDSLAGVSTDTQYF.

A few counts support this clone. The chain is built from TRBV2 and TRBJ2-5; a weak D match, TRBD2 (5 bases). CDR1 is SNHLY and CDR2 is FYNNEI in the germline V gene. The CDR3 is 16 amino acids. The V gene lost 2 bases and the J gene lost 4 bases, with 17 bases spanning the gap. The CDR3 region is CASSEMGKSGSETQYF. CDR3 DNA: TGTGCCAGCAGTGAAATGGGGAAAAGCGGATCAGAGACCCAGTACTTC. Drawing the rest from reference TRBV2 and TRBJ2-5, the complete variable domain is EPEVTQTPSHQVTQMGQEVILRCVPISNHLYFYWYRQILGQKVEFLVSFYNNEISEKSEIFDDQFSVERPDGSNFTLKIRSTKLEDSAMYFCASSEMGKSGSETQYFGPGTRLLVL.

V usage is TRBV5-1 and J usage is TRBJ2-1; the D gene is possibly TRBD2 (6 bases). Deletions cut 3 bases from V and 0 bases from J, with 25 bases between. Per germline, CDR1 SGHRS and CDR2 YFSETQ. The CDR3 is 20 residues long. As DNA, the CDR3 is TGCGCCAGCAGCTCGGATGGGGGGAGTCTTCGGGTGGCCTCCTACAATGAGCAGTTCTTC. Translated: CASSSDGGSLRVASYNEQFF. Based on the CDR3 plus reference TRBV5-1 and TRBJ2-1, the full variable domain is KAGVTQTPRYLIKTRGQQVTLSCSPISGHRSVSWYQQTPGQGLQFLFEYFSETQRNKGNFPGRFSGRQFSNSRSEMNVSTLELGDSALYLCASSSDGGSLRVASYNEQFFGPGTRLTVL.

J is TRBJ2-7 and V is TRBV7-8, with 7 bases matching TRBD1. Trimming at V came to 4 bases and at J to 3 bases, leaving 6 bases not matched to a gene. The CDR3 consists of 14 residues. Germline V lookup: CDR1 SGHVS, CDR2 FQNEAQ. The CDR3 loop reads CASSSGGQRYEQYF. The CDR3 DNA reads as TGTGCCAGCAGCTCTGGGGGACAGCGCTACGAGCAGTACTTC.

This chain links TRBV6-1 with TRBJ2-2, with 7 positions matching TRBD1. J was trimmed by 6 bases and V by 3 bases; bases with no gene match: 7. This CDR3 contains 15 residues. Germline CDR1 MNHNS, CDR2 SASEGT. This CDR3 reads CASSDHRGWSGELFF. The CDR3 DNA follows: TGTGCCAGCAGTGACCACAGGGGCTGGTCCGGGGAGCTGTTTTTT.

This clone has ten or more counts. The rearrangement links TRBV6-5 to TRBJ2-4, with 7 positions matching TRBD2. Germline CDR1 and CDR2: MNHEY and SVGAGI. The CDR3 is 15 amino acids. Germline trimming cut 7 bases from V and 7 bases from J; bases unmatched to any gene: 13. The CDR3 is CASTSLRAGRNIQYF. The CDR3, as DNA: TGTGCCAGCACCTCATTAAGAGCGGGAAGGAACATTCAGTACTTC.

J is TRBJ1-1 and V is TRBV10-2; 8 bases map to TRBD1. The CDR3 runs 14 residues. Unmatched junction bases numbered 4, after V lost 4 bases and J lost 3 bases. Germline V lookup: CDR1 WSHSY, CDR2 SAAADI. The CDR3 nucleotides are TGCGCCAGCAGTGGACAGGGGTGGTACACTGAAGCTTTCTTT. Protein sequence: CASSGQGWYTEAFF.